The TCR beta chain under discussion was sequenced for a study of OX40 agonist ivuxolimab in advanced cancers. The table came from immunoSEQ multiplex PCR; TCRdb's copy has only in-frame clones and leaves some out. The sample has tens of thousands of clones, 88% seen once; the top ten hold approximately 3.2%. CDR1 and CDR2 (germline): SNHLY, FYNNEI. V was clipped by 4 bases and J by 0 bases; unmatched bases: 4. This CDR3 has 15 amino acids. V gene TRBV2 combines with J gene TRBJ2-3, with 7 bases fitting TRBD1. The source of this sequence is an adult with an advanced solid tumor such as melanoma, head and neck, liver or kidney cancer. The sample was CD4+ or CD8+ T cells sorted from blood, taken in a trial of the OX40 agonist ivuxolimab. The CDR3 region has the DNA TGTGCCAGCAGTGGGGGGACAGCTAGCACAGATACGCAGTATTTT. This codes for CASSGGTASTDTQYF.